This TCR beta chain was retrieved from a study of T cell responses to AZD1222 COVID-19 vaccine. CDR1 is LGHDT, CDR2 YNNKEL, per germline (reference sequence). The germline V and J ends were trimmed by 4 bases and 0 bases, with 10 bases remaining between them. This CDR3 comprises 15 residues. Measured with immunoSEQ multiplex PCR; TCRdb has only the in-frame clones, and not every one. In the table there are tens of thousands of clones, 81% of which are singletons. The TCR comes from an adult who received the AZD1222 COVID-19 vaccine. The sequences come from peripheral blood, collected 28 days after the second AZD1222 dose. This chain links TRBV3-1 (or the pseudogene TRBV3-2) with TRBJ1-3, with D maybe TRBD1 (6 bases). CDR3 residues: CASSLTGNSGNTIYF. The CDR3 region has the DNA TGTGCCAGCAGCCTAACAGGGAACTCTGGAAACACCATATATTTT.